This T cell receptor (beta chain) was documented in a study of T cells in Graves' hyperthyroidism and ophthalmopathy. Study information: Peripheral blood was taken when the disease was first diagnosed, before any treatment began. General study results and limits: Most thyroid clonotypes expanded above 0.001 appeared in blood too.

Using RNA transcripts as the source, TCR beta CDR3 regions were amplified. TCR CDR3 regions were first amplified by RT-PCR with HTBI primers. TCRdb independently ran MiXCR on the multiplex PCR reads; one entry per CDR3 protein. The data show about 300,000 distinct CDR3 sequences, 15% to 20% seen once. This CDR3 has 15 residues. Germline V gives CDR1 SQVTM, CDR2 ANQGSEA. Trimming took 6 bases from V and 3 from J; bases not matched to a gene: 11. This clonotype was found a few times. Its antigen is currently unknown. Patients aged 18 to 65 had newly diagnosed hyperthyroidism of under 2 months' duration. Diagnosis rested on symptoms, serum thyroxine and TRAb, thyroid ultrasound, and orbital computed tomography.

This clonotype was sampled from a man between 25 and 39 years old with Graves' hyperthyroidism. The sequenced material came from blood. The V and J genes are TRBV29-1 and TRBJ2-7; TRBD2 matches at 10 bases. The CDR3, as DNA: TGCAGCGTCTCGTCCCGGGGACTAGCGAACTACGAGCAGTACTTC. Protein sequence: CSVSSRGLANYEQYF.